The table lists the clone carrying this TCR beta chain with a count of one. In the authors' workflow: From reference gene primer amplification, estimates of nucleated cell counts were derived. TCRdb's copy holds only in-frame clones and misses some; the assay was immunoSEQ multiplex PCR. That table supplies the V and J calls and clone size; D and trimming were determined from the DNA. The top ten hold 4.3% of the sample, which has around 130,000 clones, 85% to 90% seen once. The germline V and J ends were trimmed by 5 bases and 4 bases, with 5 bases remaining between them. Germline CDR1 SGHAT, CDR2 FQNNGV. This CDR3 comprises 11 residues. This sample was included in a study of blood T cell repertoires in COVID-19. The overall study: Specimens from acute and convalescent COVID-19 originated in the United States, Italy and Spain.

The chain combines TRBV11-2 with TRBJ1-1, with no clear D. Source material: peripheral blood. The clonotype originates from a human donor in a cohort sampled during active COVID-19. Here the CDR3 reads CASSPFTEAFF. CDR3 sequence (DNA): TGTGCCAGCAGCCCCTTCACTGAAGCTTTCTTT.